These 22 T cell receptor beta chains came from one sample sequenced in a study of technical replicates of blood from several donors. Data came from immunoSEQ multiplex PCR; TCRdb stores just in-frame clones and leaves some out. Counted here are under 65,000 clones, around nine tenths occurring once; the ten biggest clones make up approximately 5%. Source material: PBMCs. The receptors here all came from a human donor in good health. Some clones in this sample may be carry-over from other donors' samples.

This clone was observed once. The chain recombines TRBV6-1 with TRBJ2-7, with 8 bases fitting TRBD1. With 6 bases clipped from V and 4 bases from J, the junction kept 8 bases outside the gene matches. This CDR3 spans 14 amino acids. The germline gives CDR1 MNHNS, CDR2 SASEGT. The CDR3 sequence is CASRTTGQEYEQYF. As DNA, the CDR3 is TGTGCCAGCAGAACTACGGGACAGGAGTACGAGCAGTACTTC.

This clone was seen once. CDR3 loop: CASSQVAGAGYGYTF. In nucleotides, the CDR3 is TGCGCCAGCAGCCAAGTTGCAGGGGCGGGCTATGGCTACACCTTC. This chain uses TRBV4-1 with TRBJ1-2, with a possible D match to TRBD1 (6 bases). Germline V gives CDR1 MGHRA, CDR2 YSYEKL. The CDR3 loop spans 15 amino acids. V was cut by 1 base and J by 4 bases, with 13 bases left in between.

The genes are TRBV6-6 and TRBJ2-3; D gene ambiguous. V was shortened by 6 bases and J by 6 bases, with 7 bases between the two germline ends. Germline CDR1 and CDR2: MNHNY and SVGAGI (reference sequence). The CDR3 sequence is 11 residues long. As DNA, the CDR3 is TGTGCCAGCAGCCCCGAGGATACGCAGTATTTT. Its translation is CASSPEDTQYF.

V gene TRBV30 combines with J gene TRBJ2-5, with D perhaps TRBD2 (5 bases). CDR1 GTSNPN and CDR2 SVGIG come from the germline V gene (reference sequence). This CDR3 spans 12 amino acids. V lost 3 bases, J lost 5 bases, and 10 bases lay in between. CDR3 residues: CAWRYGGETQYF. The CDR3 region has the DNA TGTGCCTGGAGATACGGCGGGGAGACCCAGTACTTC.

The gene calls are TRBV4-1 and TRBJ1-1; possibly TRBD1 for D (6 bases). The CDR3 runs to 13 residues. V shed 4 bases and J shed 2 bases, with 8 bases lying between them. CDR1 is MGHRA, CDR2 YSYEKL, per germline. The CDR3 sequence: CASSRQENTEAFF. The CDR3 coding sequence is TGCGCCAGCAGCCGACAGGAAAACACTGAAGCTTTCTTT.

The chain combines TRBV9 with TRBJ2-7; 8 nucleotides agree with TRBD2. V trimming: 4 bases; J trimming: 2 bases; junction bases outside the gene matches: 5. Germline V CDR1 and CDR2: SGDLS, YYNGEE. This CDR3 comprises 14 residues. For the CDR3, the DNA is TGTGCCAGCAGCTCGCGGGGGGACGCCTACGAGCAGTACTTC. The encoded protein is CASSSRGDAYEQYF.

V and J are TRBV2 and TRBJ2-5; D might be TRBD1 (5 bases). The CDR3 is 13 residues long. Trimming cost V 8 bases and J 5 bases, with 15 bases left between them. Germline-derived CDR1 and CDR2 are SNHLY and FYNNEI. DNA for the CDR3: TGTGCCAGCTTCGAGCCAGGGCACGAGACCCAGTACTTC. Its protein product is CASFEPGHETQYF.

V usage is TRBV6-6 and J usage is TRBJ2-1, with D possibly being TRBD2 (5 bases). V was pared by 0 bases and J by 0 bases, with 9 bases between. The CDR3 covers 16 residues. The V gene's germline CDR1 is MNHNY and CDR2 SVGAGI (reference sequence). The CDR3 DNA reads TGTGCCAGCAGTTACTCGAGTAGCGTCTCCTACAATGAGCAGTTCTTC. Translating it yields CASSYSSSVSYNEQFF.

The chain carries TRBV7-2 and TRBJ1-2; 7 nucleotides agree with TRBD1. Unmatched junction bases numbered 12, after V lost 5 bases and J lost 3 bases. The CDR3 totals 16 residues. Germline-derived CDR1 and CDR2 are SGHTA and FQGNSA. Here the CDR3 reads CASSQEGGALYYGYTF. For the CDR3, the DNA is TGTGCCAGCAGCCAAGAAGGGGGCGCATTGTACTATGGCTACACCTTC.

This sequence joins TRBV6-1 and TRBJ2-1; 8 bases fit TRBD1. The V gene's germline CDR1 is MNHNS and CDR2 SASEGT. V lost 6 bases and J lost 5; bases outside the gene matches: 3. This CDR3 contains 13 residues. The CDR3 reads CASRGQGNNEQFF. CDR3 nucleotides: TGTGCCAGCAGAGGACAGGGCAACAATGAGCAGTTCTTC.

There are a few counts of this clone. CDR3 nucleotide sequence: TGTGCCAGCAGCCAAGAGTATGGCTACACCTTC. Protein sequence: CASSQEYGYTF. This sequence joins TRBV6-4 and TRBJ1-2; D is ambiguous. The CDR3 runs to 11 residues. Looked up from germline, CDR1 is MRHNA and CDR2 is SNTAGT. Trimming removed 6 bases at V and 5 bases at J, with 7 bases between.

The genes are TRBV4-3 and TRBJ2-6; 8 positions match TRBD1. This CDR3 has 17 residues. The V segment lost 3 bases and the J segment 2 bases; nucleotides outside the gene matches: 6. CDR1 LGHNA and CDR2 YSLEER come from the germline V gene. CDR3: CASSQDGQGAGANVLTF. CDR3 DNA: TGCGCCAGCAGCCAGGACGGACAGGGTGCTGGGGCCAACGTCCTGACTTTC.

This chain joins TRBV5-4 and TRBJ1-1, with TRBD1 matching over 9 bases. The V segment lost 5 bases and the J segment 5 bases; nucleotides outside the gene matches: 7. The CDR3 runs to 14 residues. Germline assignment: CDR1 SGHNT and CDR2 YYREEE (reference sequence). The CDR3 here is CASSYRGRGTEAFF. CDR3 nucleotide sequence: TGTGCCAGCAGTTACAGGGGGCGCGGGACTGAAGCTTTCTTT.

The chain links TRBV7-2 to TRBJ1-2; 10 positions agree with TRBD1. This CDR3 has 16 amino acids. J gave up 8 bases and V 4 bases, and 13 bases lay outside the gene matches. Germline V gene sequence: CDR1 SGHTA, CDR2 FQGNSA. The CDR3 reads CASSSYRGQGKEGYTF. As DNA, the CDR3 is TGTGCCAGCAGCTCCTATAGGGGACAGGGGAAGGAAGGCTACACCTTC.

The V and J genes are TRBV15 and TRBJ2-7; D call uncertain. Germline lookup yields CDR1 LNHNV and CDR2 YYDKDF (reference sequence). V lost 3 bases and J 3 bases, leaving 9 bases between the germline ends. The CDR3 consists of 13 residues. The chain's CDR3 is CATSRGHHYEQYF. The CDR3 DNA sequence: TGTGCCACCAGCAGGGGCCATCACTACGAGCAGTACTTC.

This sequence joins TRBV5-1 and TRBJ2-7, with a tentative D call TRBD1 (6 bases). This CDR3 has 12 amino acids. Germline V gives CDR1 SGHRS, CDR2 YFSETQ. V was pared by 4 bases and J by 3 bases, with 8 bases between. The CDR3 nucleotides read TGCGCCAGCAGCCGGGACAACTACGAGCAGTACTTC. This encodes CASSRDNYEQYF.

This rearrangement joins TRBV19 to TRBJ1-6; D gene ambiguous. Trimming removed 11 bases at V and 5 bases at J, with 10 bases between. The CDR3 is 12 residues long. The germline V gene has CDR1 LNHDA and CDR2 SQIVND (reference sequence). CDR3 in DNA: TGTGCCCAGGAGGAGGATAATTCACCCCTCCACTTT. Protein product: CAQEEDNSPLHF.

The chain joins TRBV7-2 to TRBJ1-2; no definite D call. CDR3 size: 15 residues. Germline V gene data show CDR1 as SGHTA and CDR2 as FQGNSA. Between the trimmed V and J ends, which lost 5 bases and 5 bases, there was a span of 18 bases. The CDR3 loop is CASSPGRLTSYGYTF. Written as DNA, the CDR3 is TGTGCCAGCAGCCCTGGACGGCTTACTAGTTATGGCTACACCTTC.

CDR3 sequence reads: CASSLLEETQYF. DNA of the CDR3: TGTGCCAGCAGCTTGCTAGAAGAGACCCAGTACTTC. The chain is built from TRBV7-8 and TRBJ2-5; D not certain. Per the germline V gene, CDR1 is SGHVS and CDR2 is FQNEAQ. The ends were cut back, 3 bases at V and 3 bases at J, with 5 bases in the middle. The CDR3 consists of 12 residues.

This chain joins TRBV4-1 and TRBJ2-7; D is ambiguous. The CDR3 is 14 residues long. V was cut by 6 bases and J by 1 base, with 13 bases left in between. Germline CDR1 MGHRA, CDR2 YSYEKL. DNA of the CDR3: TGCGCCAGCAGGCCTATACTCAGGTCCTACGAGCAGTACTTC. Translated, it gives CASRPILRSYEQYF.

The chain has TRBV30 and TRBJ2-5, with D tentatively TRBD2 (6 bases). CDR3 length: 11 residues. Trimming shortened V by 4 bases and J by 5 bases, and 8 bases separated the two germline ends. The V gene's germline CDR1 is GTSNPN and CDR2 SVGIG (reference sequence). In DNA form, the CDR3 reads TGTGCCTGGACTAGCGAGGAGACCCAGTACTTC. It translates to CAWTSEETQYF.

The V and J genes are TRBV13 and TRBJ2-3; D is possibly TRBD1 (5 bases). This CDR3 comprises 14 residues. The V gene lost 2 bases and the J gene lost 4 bases, with 10 bases spanning the gap. Germline values: CDR1 PRHDT, CDR2 FYEKMQ (reference sequence). CDR3 loop: CASSLKAGPDTQYF. CDR3 nucleotides: TGTGCCAGCAGCTTAAAGGCAGGGCCAGATACGCAGTATTTT.